This TCR beta chain was retrieved from a study of regulatory T cells in long-lasting Graves disease. Building the TCR beta libraries relied on iRepertoire HTBI primers, and CDR3 regions underwent Arm-PCR. TCRdb ran MiXCR on the multiplex PCR reads and lists one entry per CDR3 protein. The table shows a few hundred thousand distinct CDR3 sequences, with 18% occurring only once. The CDR3 sequence is 11 residues long. V lost 4 bases to trimming and J lost 11 bases, with 7 bases between them. CDR1 is SGHRS, CDR2 YFSETQ, per germline. Study-wide results and limits: There were preferences for TRBV28, TRBJ1-2 and TRBJ2-5 in persistent disease. Those with persistent disease had in common more public clonotypes (2,741) than new patients (roughly 970).

Regarding time point: newly diagnosed GD, antithyroid drugs for less than 3 months. RNA from PBMCs was the source of the TCR library. In this sample, this clonotype turned up many times. What it recognizes is unknown. The sample here was peripheral blood mononuclear cells (PBMCs), taken at new diagnosis, from a patient treated with antithyroid drugs. The TCR comes from a female donor with Graves disease. V and J are TRBV5-1 and TRBJ1-6; no definite D call. The CDR3 coding sequence is TGCGCCAGCAGCCATCAAACACCCCTCCACTTT. Its translation is CASSHQTPLHF. Using reference TRBV5-1 and TRBJ1-6 for the parts outside the CDR3, the full variable domain is KAGVTQTPRYLIKTRGQQVTLSCSPISGHRSVSWYQQTPGQGLQFLFEYFSETQRNKGNFPGRFSGRQFSNSRSEMNVSTLELGDSALYLCASSHQTPLHFGNGTRLTVT.